The present T cell receptor (beta chain) was sequenced within a study of Ad26.COV2.S vaccination and SARS-CoV-2 variants. Study overall: Ad26.COV2.S was injected intramuscularly once or twice, 56 days apart. Overall study results and limits: It was vaccine recipients, not placebo recipients, who had the higher spike-specific TCR breadth.

The protocol was immunoSEQ multiplex PCR, while the TCRdb copy is restricted to in-frame clones and leaves out a portion. The table shows roughly 680,000 clones, with roughly 90% occurring only once. V lost 11 bases and J lost 1, with 8 bases in between. This CDR3 region has 11 residues. Germline CDR1 is SNHLY and CDR2 is FYNNEI. This clone showed up just once. Its antigen is currently unknown. The treatment here: around 19 received Ad26.COV2.S at low or high dose, single or two shots; 5 received placebo; per-sample allocation not given. The samples were gathered on day 63 after the first injection of vaccine or placebo. Boston provided a donor who was an adult aged 18-55 years.

The sequence came from a person between 18 and 65 years old who received the Ad26.COV2.S COVID-19 vaccine or a placebo. This chain uses TRBV2 with TRBJ1-1; maybe TRBD1 (5 bases). Sample: peripheral blood, taken in a trial of Ad26.COV2.S vaccine versus placebo. The CDR3 loop is CAGTANTEAFF. CDR3 in DNA: TGTGCCGGGACTGCGAACACTGAAGCTTTCTTT.